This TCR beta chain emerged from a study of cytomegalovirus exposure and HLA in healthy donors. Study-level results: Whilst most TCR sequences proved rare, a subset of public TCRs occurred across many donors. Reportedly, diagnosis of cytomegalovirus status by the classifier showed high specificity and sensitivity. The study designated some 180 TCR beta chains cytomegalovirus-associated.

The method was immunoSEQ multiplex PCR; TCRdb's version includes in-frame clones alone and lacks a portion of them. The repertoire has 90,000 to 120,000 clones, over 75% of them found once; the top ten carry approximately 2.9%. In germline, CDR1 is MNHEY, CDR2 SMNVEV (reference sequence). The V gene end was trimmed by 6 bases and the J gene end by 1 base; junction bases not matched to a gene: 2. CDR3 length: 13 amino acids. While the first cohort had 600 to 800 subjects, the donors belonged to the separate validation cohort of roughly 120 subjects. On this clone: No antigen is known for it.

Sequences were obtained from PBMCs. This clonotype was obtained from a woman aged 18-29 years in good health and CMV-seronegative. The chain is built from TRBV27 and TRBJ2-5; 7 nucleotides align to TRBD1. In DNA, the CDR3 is TGTGCCAGCAGCAGACAGGGCCAAGAGACCCAGTACTTC. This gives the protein CASSRQGQETQYF.